This is a list of T cell receptor beta chains from one sample in a study of beta chain features in type 1 diabetes. Sequencing was performed with immunoSEQ multiplex PCR; in TCRdb, only in-frame clones are kept and a portion is missing. Of about 160,000 clones listed, just over 9% are singletons. The specimen was central memory CD4+ T cells from blood. The receptor source for this set is a woman between 18 and 30 years old in good health. The CDR3 runs from the conserved cysteine through the conserved F or W. The D gene is left open where the match is weak. Not all rows give a size; the values are once, few, many and, for expanded clones, a class.

TRBV9	.	.	TRBJ2-5	CASSEGGGKETQYF	TGTGCCAGCAGCGAGGGGGGGGGCAAGGAGACCCAGTACTTC
TRBV2	.	few	TRBJ1-2	CASSVQGTGYTF	TGTGCCAGCAGTGTCCAGGGTACGGGTTACACCTTC
TRBV4-3	.	few	TRBJ2-1	CASSQEASSYNEQFF	TGCGCCAGCAGCCAAGAAGCGAGCTCCTACAATGAGCAGTTCTTC
TRBV6-1	.	few	TRBJ2-6	CASSARKSGANVLTF	TGTGCCAGCAGTGCGCGAAAATCTGGGGCCAACGTCCTGACTTTC
TRBV7-9	.	many	TRBJ2-5	CASSLWPQETQYF	TGTGCCAGCAGCTTATGGCCCCAAGAGACCCAGTACTTC
TRBV12-5	.	many	TRBJ1-2	CASGPPGTTYGYTF	TGTGCTAGTGGTCCCCCGGGGACAACCTATGGCTACACCTTC
TRBV5-6	.	.	TRBJ2-2	CASKRDWSGELFF	TGTGCCAGCAAAAGGGACTGGTCCGGGGAGCTGTTTTTT
TRBV7-9	.	few	TRBJ2-7	CASSWADSYEQYF	TGTGCCAGCAGTTGGGCGGACAGCTACGAGCAGTACTTC
TRBV7-9	TRBD1	.	TRBJ1-3	CASSTRQGAGNTIYF	TGTGCCAGCAGCACCCGACAGGGGGCTGGAAACACCATATATTTT
TRBV19	.	few	TRBJ2-6	CATGPGANVLTF	TGTGCTACAGGGCCGGGGGCCAACGTCCTGACTTTC
TRBV5-1	TRBD1	.	TRBJ1-1	CASSSGQATMNTEAFF	TGCGCCAGCAGCTCTGGACAGGCAACTATGAACACTGAAGCTTTCTTT
TRBV6-5	TRBD1	.	TRBJ1-4	CASSYSPTGRLEKLFF	TGTGCCAGCAGTTACTCCCCGACAGGGAGACTTGAAAAACTGTTTTTT
TRBV27	.	.	TRBJ1-2	CASSFGGAGGYTF	TGTGCCAGCAGTTTCGGGGGGGCGGGGGGCTACACCTTC
TRBV15	.	.	TRBJ1-2	CATSRDYTESGYTF	TGTGCCACCAGCAGAGATTATACCGAGTCCGGCTACACCTTC
TRBV7-3	.	.	TRBJ2-7	CASSLSGMDEQYF	TGTGCCAGCAGCTTATCAGGGATGGACGAGCAGTACTTC
TRBV2	TRBD1	.	TRBJ2-1	CASDQGEGEQFF	TGTGCCAGCGACCAGGGGGAAGGTGAGCAGTTCTTC
TRBV7-2	.	.	TRBJ2-5	CASSGGLIHQETQYF	TGTGCCAGCAGCGGAGGGTTAATACACCAAGAGACCCAGTACTTC
TRBV11-1	TRBD2	.	TRBJ2-7	CASSPGLEYYEQYF	TGTGCCAGCAGCCCAGGACTAGAGTACTACGAGCAGTACTTC
TRBV10-3	.	.	TRBJ1-6	CAITDSNNSPLHF	TGTGCCATCACCGACAGTAATAATTCACCCCTCCACTTT
TRBV25-1	TRBD1	.	TRBJ1-6	CASSRQGDSPLHF	TGTGCCAGCAGCCGACAGGGAGATTCACCCCTCCACTTT
TRBV30	TRBD1	.	TRBJ2-1	CAWVRQGAPQGNEQFF	TGTGCCTGGGTTAGACAGGGGGCGCCGCAAGGCAATGAGCAGTTCTTC
TRBV2	.	few	TRBJ1-2	CASSERRDSGYTF	TGTGCCAGCAGTGAAAGAAGAGATTCTGGCTACACCTTC
TRBV7-2	.	few	TRBJ1-1	CASSLVSQQSNTEAFF	TGTGCCAGCAGCTTAGTGAGTCAACAGTCGAACACTGAAGCTTTCTTT
TRBV30	.	few	TRBJ1-6	CAWSEQGDSPLHF	TGTGCCTGGAGTGAACAGGGAGATTCACCCCTCCACTTT